The sequence of this TCR beta chain was determined in a study of ipilimumab plus nivolumab after autologous stem cell transplantation. Study-wide background: Median doses per patient: a few ipilimumab, roughly 8 nivolumab. General study findings and limits: The authors say TCR, Treg and microbiome findings warrant further study.

Checkpoint therapy with ipilimumab 1 mg/kg began 14 to 28 days after transplant. Some clones are missing from TCRdb's copy, which holds only in-frame ones; the method was immunoSEQ multiplex PCR. The sample has 12,000 or so clones; approximately 68% are singletons. V was shortened by 1 base and J by 7 bases, with 5 bases between the two germline ends. This CDR3 contains 13 residues. CDR1 is MNHNS and CDR2 is SASEGT in the germline V gene. For this clone: Its antigen is unidentified.

The TCR comes from a male donor with multiple myeloma. The source material was PBMCs, sampled in a trial of ipilimumab plus nivolumab as post-transplant consolidation. V is TRBV6-1 and J is TRBJ1-6, with no clear D. CDR3 region: CASSEVVNSPLHF. The CDR3 coding sequence is TGTGCCAGCAGTGAAGTTGTGAATTCACCCCTCCACTTT.